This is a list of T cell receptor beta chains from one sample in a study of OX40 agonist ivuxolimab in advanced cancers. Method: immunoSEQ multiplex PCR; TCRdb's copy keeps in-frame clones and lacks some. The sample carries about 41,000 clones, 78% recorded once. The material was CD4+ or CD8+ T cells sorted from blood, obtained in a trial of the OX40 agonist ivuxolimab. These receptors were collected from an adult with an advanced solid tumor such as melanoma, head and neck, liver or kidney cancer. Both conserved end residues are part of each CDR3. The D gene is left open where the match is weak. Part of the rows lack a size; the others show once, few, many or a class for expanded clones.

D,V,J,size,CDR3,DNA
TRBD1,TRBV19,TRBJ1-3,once,CASNLGGQHSGNTIYF,TGTGCCAGTAACCTAGGGGGACAGCACTCTGGAAACACCATATATTTT
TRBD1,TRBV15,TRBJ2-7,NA,CATSRLTGEKGYEQYF,TGTGCCACCAGCAGATTGACAGGGGAAAAAGGTTACGAGCAGTACTTC
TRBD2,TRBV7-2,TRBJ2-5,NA,CASSLVGGSTQETQYF,TGTGCCAGCAGCTTAGTGGGCGGGAGCACCCAAGAGACCCAGTACTTC
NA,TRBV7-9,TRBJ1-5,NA,CASSLGGYNQPQHF,TGTGCCAGCAGCTTAGGGGGGTACAATCAGCCCCAGCATTTT
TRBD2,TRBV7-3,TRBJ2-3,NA,CASSSTGTSGKSDTQYF,TGTGCCAGCAGTTCGACCGGGACTAGCGGGAAATCAGATACGCAGTATTTT
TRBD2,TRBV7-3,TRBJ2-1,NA,CASSLTGLAGGPYEQFF,TGTGCCAGCAGCTTAACGGGACTAGCGGGAGGGCCATATGAGCAGTTCTTC
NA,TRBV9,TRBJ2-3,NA,CASNVGGPDTQYF,TGTGCCAGCAACGTCGGTGGCCCAGATACGCAGTATTTT
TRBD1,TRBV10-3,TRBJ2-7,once,CAISPGTGVYEQYF,TGTGCCATCAGTCCCGGGACAGGGGTTTACGAGCAGTACTTC
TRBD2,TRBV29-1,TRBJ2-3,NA,CSEGRGGTGGPDTQYF,TGCAGCGAGGGACGTGGCGGGACGGGAGGGCCAGATACGCAGTATTTT
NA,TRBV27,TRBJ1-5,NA,CASTSKGGWNQPQHF,TGTGCCAGCACTTCGAAGGGAGGATGGAATCAGCCCCAGCATTTT
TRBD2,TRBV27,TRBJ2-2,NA,CASSLPSGSSGELFF,TGTGCCAGCAGTTTACCTAGCGGGAGTTCCGGGGAGCTGTTTTTT
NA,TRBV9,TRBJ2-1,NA,CASRNHNEQFF,TGTGCCAGCCGAAATCACAATGAGCAGTTCTTC
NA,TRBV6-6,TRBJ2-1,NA,CASSYGWDEGNEQFF,TGTGCCAGCAGTTACGGGTGGGATGAAGGGAATGAGCAGTTCTTC
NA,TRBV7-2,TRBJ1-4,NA,CASSLGGRTTNEKLFF,TGTGCCAGCAGCTTAGGGGGACGGACAACTAATGAAAAACTGTTTTTT
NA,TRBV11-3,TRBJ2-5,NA,CASSLGETQYF,TGTGCCAGCAGCTTGGGGGAGACCCAGTACTTC
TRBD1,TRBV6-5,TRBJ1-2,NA,CASSSQGASFGYTF,TGTGCCAGCAGTTCTCAGGGGGCGAGTTTTGGCTACACCTTC
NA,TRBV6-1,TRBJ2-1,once,CASSEARVGNNEQFF,TGTGCCAGCAGTGAAGCTAGGGTAGGAAACAATGAGCAGTTCTTC
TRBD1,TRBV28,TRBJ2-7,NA,CASSLGQGYEQYF,TGTGCCAGCAGCTTGGGACAGGGCTACGAGCAGTACTTC
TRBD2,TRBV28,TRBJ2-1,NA,CASTLPSGGVNEQFF,TGTGCCAGCACTTTACCTAGCGGGGGGGTCAATGAGCAGTTCTTC
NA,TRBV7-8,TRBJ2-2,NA,CASSFHPRAPNTGELFF,TGTGCCAGCAGCTTCCACCCCAGGGCTCCGAACACCGGGGAGCTGTTTTTT
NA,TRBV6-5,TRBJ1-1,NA,CASSYSQGSAFF,TGTGCCAGCAGTTACTCGCAGGGGTCAGCTTTCTTT
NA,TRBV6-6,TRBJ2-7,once,CASSYVGAALVYEQYF,TGTGCCAGCAGTTACGTTGGGGCTGCACTTGTTTACGAGCAGTACTTC
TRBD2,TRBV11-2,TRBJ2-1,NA,CASSLILPGGARNEQFF,TGTGCCAGCAGCTTAATCCTCCCGGGGGGGGCCCGCAATGAGCAGTTCTTC
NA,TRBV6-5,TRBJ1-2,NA,CASSYLGISYGYTF,TGTGCCAGCAGTTATCTAGGGATCTCCTATGGCTACACCTTC
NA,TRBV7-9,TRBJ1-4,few,CASSLGGGEKLFF,TGTGCCAGCAGCTTAGGGGGCGGAGAAAAACTGTTTTTT
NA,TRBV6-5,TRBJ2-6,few,CASSSTRNSGANVLTF,TGTGCCAGCAGTTCTACTAGAAATTCTGGGGCCAACGTCCTGACTTTC
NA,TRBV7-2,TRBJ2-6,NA,CASSFRHSSGANVLTF,TGTGCCAGCAGCTTCCGACACAGCTCTGGGGCCAACGTCCTGACTTTC
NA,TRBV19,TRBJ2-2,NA,CASSITTHTGELFF,TGTGCCAGTAGTATAACCACTCACACCGGGGAGCTGTTTTTT
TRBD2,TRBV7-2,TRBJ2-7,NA,CASSLVPAGGPYEQYF,TGTGCCAGCAGCTTAGTGCCAGCGGGAGGGCCCTACGAGCAGTACTTC
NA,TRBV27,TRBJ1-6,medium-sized,CASSPGQVNSPLHF,TGTGCCAGCAGTCCGGGACAAGTAAATTCACCCCTCCACTTT
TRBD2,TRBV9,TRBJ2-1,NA,CASSVGASGYNEQFF,TGTGCCAGCAGCGTAGGGGCTAGCGGATACAATGAGCAGTTCTTC
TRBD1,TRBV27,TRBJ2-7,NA,CASSPGTGVSSYEQYF,TGTGCCAGCAGTCCAGGGACAGGGGTGAGCTCCTACGAGCAGTACTTC
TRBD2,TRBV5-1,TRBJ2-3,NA,CASSVNTAGAPDTQYF,TGCGCCAGCAGCGTCAACACAGCGGGGGCCCCAGATACGCAGTATTTT
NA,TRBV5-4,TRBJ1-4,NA,CASSPGSQDEKLFF,TGTGCCAGCAGCCCAGGGTCACAGGATGAAAAACTGTTTTTT
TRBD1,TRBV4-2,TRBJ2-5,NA,CASSQDRGRGVTQYF,TGTGCCAGCAGCCAAGACAGGGGGCGCGGGGTGACCCAGTACTTC
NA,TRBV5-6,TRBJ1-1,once,CASSFGGPNTEAFF,TGTGCCAGCAGCTTTGGGGGACCAAACACTGAAGCTTTCTTT
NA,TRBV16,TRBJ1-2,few,CASSQSGNYGYTF,TGTGCCAGCAGCCAATCTGGGAACTATGGCTACACCTTC
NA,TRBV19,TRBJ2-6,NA,CASSQQGYPGANVLTF,TGTGCCAGTAGCCAACAGGGTTATCCTGGGGCCAACGTCCTGACTTTC
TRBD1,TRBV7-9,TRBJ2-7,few,CASSDGTAYEQYF,TGTGCCAGCAGCGACGGGACAGCCTACGAGCAGTACTTC
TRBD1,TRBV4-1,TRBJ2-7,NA,CASSRAGQGPMEQYF,TGCGCCAGCAGCCGCGCGGGACAGGGTCCCATGGAGCAGTACTTC
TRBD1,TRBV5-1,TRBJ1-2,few,CASSIGGITGGDYGYTF,TGCGCCAGCAGTATTGGTGGTATTACAGGGGGCGACTATGGCTACACCTTC
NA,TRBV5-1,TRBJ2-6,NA,CASSLFSGTDSGANVLTF,TGCGCCAGCAGCTTGTTCTCCGGGACGGACTCTGGGGCCAACGTCCTGACTTTC